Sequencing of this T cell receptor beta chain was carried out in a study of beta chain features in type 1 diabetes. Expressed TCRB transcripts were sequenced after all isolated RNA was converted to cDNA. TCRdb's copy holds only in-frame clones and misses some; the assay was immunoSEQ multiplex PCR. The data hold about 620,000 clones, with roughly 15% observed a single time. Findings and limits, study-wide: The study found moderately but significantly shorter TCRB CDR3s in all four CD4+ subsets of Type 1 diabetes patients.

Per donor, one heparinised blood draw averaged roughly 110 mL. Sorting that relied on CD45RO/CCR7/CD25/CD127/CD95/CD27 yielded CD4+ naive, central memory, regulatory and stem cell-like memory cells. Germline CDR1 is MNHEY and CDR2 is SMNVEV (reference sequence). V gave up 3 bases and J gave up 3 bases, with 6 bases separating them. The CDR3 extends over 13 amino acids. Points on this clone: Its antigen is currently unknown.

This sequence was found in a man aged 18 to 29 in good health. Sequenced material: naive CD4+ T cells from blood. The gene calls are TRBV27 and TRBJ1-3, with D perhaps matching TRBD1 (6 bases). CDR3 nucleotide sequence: TGTGCCAGCAGTTTCAGGGGTGGAAACACCATATATTTT. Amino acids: CASSFRGGNTIYF.